This TCR beta chain was retrieved from a study of beta chain features in type 1 diabetes (dated by TCRdb to about 2018). Some background on the complete study: No differences in mean age, gender distribution, total cell number or subset yield were found between patients and healthy donors. Regulatory and stem cell-like memory subsets were isolated from only 8 patients and roughly eight healthy donors, whereas naive and central memory subsets came from all 30 or so donors. A total of some 100,000,000 sorted cells were examined across all samples, and a strong correlation was observed between cell number per subset and RNA yield. In the study, TCRB repertoires of sorted circulating CD4+ T cell subsets from recently diagnosed type 1 diabetes patients were compared with those of matched healthy donors.

A note on this clone: Its antigen has not been determined. No base quality information exists; no much larger clone differs at one position.

Study-level results and caveats: PCR might favor shorter templates, but patient and control samples were amplified and corrected together, so any skew would affect both groups equally. Because small numbers of individuals were included in the HLA sub-analyses, any influence of HLA type on TCRB rearrangement was left unresolved. Sequencing cDNA rather than genomic DNA could over-represent highly expressing activated cells, although activation and CD3 levels did not differ between groups. A moderate but significant shortening of TCRB CDR3 length was observed in type 1 diabetes patients in all four CD4+ subsets. Patients with type 1 diabetes made fewer insertions and deleted more nucleotides at VDJ recombination sites, implying thymic rearrangement abnormalities. The naive, central memory and regulatory TCRB repertoires appeared to resemble one another more closely among patients than among healthy donors.

All of the isolated RNA was reverse transcribed with the High Capacity cDNA Reverse Transcription Kit, so expressed TCRB transcripts were sequenced. Naive, central memory and regulatory T cell samples underwent deep immunoSEQ sequencing, averaging about 3.5 million total reads per sample. After sorted cells were lysed in RLT buffer, RNA was extracted with DNase-treated RNeasy Micro or Mini kits, with the choice depending on cell number. Each cell subset was processed separately to prevent cross-contamination, with patient and healthy donor samples processed together. The immunoSEQ multiplex PCR was used to amplify TCRB sequences from cDNA, generating 87-bp fragments that spanned the CDR3 region. Amplicons were sequenced on the Illumina HiSeq platform. The authors processed their data as follows. Synthetic template baselines were used to correct PCR bias computationally, reads within Hamming distance 2 were collapsed together, and singletons that could not be merged were discarded. By aligning reads against IMGT, V, D and J genes, CDR3 length, and insertions or deletions at six rearrangement sites were assigned. Within each subset, clonotype counts were normalized to the number of sorted cells before true diversity and Gini coefficients were calculated with the tcR R package. The overlap coefficient, calculated on TCRB nucleotide sequences, was used to quantify repertoire sharing. As a proxy for the pre-selection repertoire, out-of-frame TCRB sequences from naive cells were analyzed. The clones in this table, taken by TCRdb from immuneACCESS, are in-frame only. Not every clone is retained; where verified, under half of the shortfall comes from an unresolved V gene, and the cause of the rest is unknown. For V, J and clone size, that table is used; D and trimming come from the DNA. The sample has some 240,000 clones on record, roughly 17% of them singletons. The ten largest clones represent about 0.08% of the sample.

The germline V gene (reference sequence) specifies SSHAT as CDR1 and FNYEAQ as CDR2. V loses 11 bases at its end and J loses 2 bases; junction bases beyond the gene matches: 2. The CDR3 measures 11 amino acids from cysteine to phenylalanine. CDR3 DNA only is kept here, 33 bases in frame from base 1. Each donor gave one peripheral blood draw, about 110 mL on average, collected into heparinised tubes. A BD FACSAria II was used to sort naive, central memory, regulatory and stem cell-like memory CD4+ T cells with a panel that included CD45RO, CCR7, CD25, CD127, CD95 and CD27. Every sorted population had a purity above 95%. PBMCs were isolated right away by Lymphoprep density gradient centrifugation and were stained directly, without culture. So that batch effects would be minimized, each experiment stained and sorted samples in pairs, pairing one healthy donor with one patient.

The source of this sequence is a man aged 25 to 45 with type 1 diabetes. The sequencing sample was made of naive CD4+ T cells from blood. This sample's cell subset or site label indicates: true naive CD4+ T cells. The chain links TRBV7-7 with TRBJ2-5; 7 junctional bases match TRBD1. CDR3 loop: CASGQQETQYF. In nucleotide form, the sequence is TGTGCCTCGGGACAGCAAGAGACCCAGTACTTC.